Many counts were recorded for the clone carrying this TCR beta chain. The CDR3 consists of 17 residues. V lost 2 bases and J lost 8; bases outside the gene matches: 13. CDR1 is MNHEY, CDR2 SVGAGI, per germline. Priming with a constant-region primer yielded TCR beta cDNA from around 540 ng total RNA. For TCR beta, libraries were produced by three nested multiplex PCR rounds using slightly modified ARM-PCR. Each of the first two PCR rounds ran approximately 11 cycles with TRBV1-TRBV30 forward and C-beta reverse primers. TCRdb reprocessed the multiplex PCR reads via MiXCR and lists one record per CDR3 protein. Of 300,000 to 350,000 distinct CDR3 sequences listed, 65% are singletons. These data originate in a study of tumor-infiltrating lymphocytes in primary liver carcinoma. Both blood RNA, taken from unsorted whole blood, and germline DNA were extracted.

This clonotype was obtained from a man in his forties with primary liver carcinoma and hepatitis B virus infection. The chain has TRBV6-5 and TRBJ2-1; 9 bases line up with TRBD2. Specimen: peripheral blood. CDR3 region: CASSYGLAGVGKYEQFF. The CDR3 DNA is TGTGCCAGCAGTTACGGGTTAGCGGGAGTTGGGAAATATGAGCAGTTCTTC.